This T cell receptor beta chain was sequenced during a study of blood T cells in healthy people across ages. Alongside a J-beta primer mix, a sample-barcoded 5' primer served in a second PCR lasting about 7 to 12 cycles. One entry per CDR3 protein results from TCRdb running MiXCR on the 5' RACE reads. The sample lists more than 650,000 distinct CDR3 sequences, about 20% occurring once. This clonotype was counted only a few times. Per germline, CDR1 SGHVS and CDR2 FQNEAQ. The CDR3 contains 15 residues. The chain recombines TRBV7-8 with TRBJ2-5, with TRBD2 matching over 8 bases. The J call may not be correct, given that the DNA end is closer to TRBJ2-1. The sequencing sample was made of blood. The sequence was collected from a man between 65 and 79 years old in good health. The CDR3 region has the DNA TGTGCCAGCAGCTTAGCTAGCGGGGCAGCACATGAGCAGTTCTTC. Protein product: CASSLASGAAHEQFF.